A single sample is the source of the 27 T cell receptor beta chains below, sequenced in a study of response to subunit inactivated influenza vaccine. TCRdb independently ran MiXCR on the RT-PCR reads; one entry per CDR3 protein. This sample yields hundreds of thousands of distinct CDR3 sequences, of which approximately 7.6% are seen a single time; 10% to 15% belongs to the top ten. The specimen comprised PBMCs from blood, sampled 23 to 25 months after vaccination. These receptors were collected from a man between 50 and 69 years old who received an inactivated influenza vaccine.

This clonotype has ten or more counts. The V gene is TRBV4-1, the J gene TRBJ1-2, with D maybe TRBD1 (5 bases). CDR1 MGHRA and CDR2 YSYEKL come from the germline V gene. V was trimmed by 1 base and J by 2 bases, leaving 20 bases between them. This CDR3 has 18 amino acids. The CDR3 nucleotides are TGCGCCAGCAGCCAAGCGCTTCGCGAGGGGTTGGGAAACTATGGCTACACCTTC. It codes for CASSQALREGLGNYGYTF.

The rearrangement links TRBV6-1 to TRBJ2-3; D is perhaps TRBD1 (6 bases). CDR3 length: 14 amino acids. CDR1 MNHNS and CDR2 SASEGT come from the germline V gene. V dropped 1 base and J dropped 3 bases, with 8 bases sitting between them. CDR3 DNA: TGTGCCAGCAGTGAAGATAGGGGGACAGATACGCAGTATTTT. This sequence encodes CASSEDRGTDTQYF.

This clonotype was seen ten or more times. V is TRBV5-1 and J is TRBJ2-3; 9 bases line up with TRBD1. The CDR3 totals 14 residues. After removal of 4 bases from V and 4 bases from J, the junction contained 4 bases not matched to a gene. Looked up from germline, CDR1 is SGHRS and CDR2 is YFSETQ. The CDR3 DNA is TGCGCCAGCAGCAAGGGACAGGGTGCAGATACGCAGTATTTT. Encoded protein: CASSKGQGADTQYF.

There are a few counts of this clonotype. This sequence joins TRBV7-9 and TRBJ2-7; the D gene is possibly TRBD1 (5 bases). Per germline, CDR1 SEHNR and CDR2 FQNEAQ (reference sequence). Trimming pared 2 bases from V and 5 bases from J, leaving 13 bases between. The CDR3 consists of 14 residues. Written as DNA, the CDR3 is TGTGCCAGCAGCTTACTGCACAGGTTTGACGAGCAGTACTTC. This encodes CASSLLHRFDEQYF. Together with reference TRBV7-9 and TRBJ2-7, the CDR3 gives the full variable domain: DTGVSQNPRHKITKRGQNVTFRCDPISEHNRLYWYRQTLGQGPEFLTYFQNEAQLEKSRLLSDRFSAERPKGSFSTLEIQRTEQGDSAMYLCASSLLHRFDEQYFGPGTRLTVT.

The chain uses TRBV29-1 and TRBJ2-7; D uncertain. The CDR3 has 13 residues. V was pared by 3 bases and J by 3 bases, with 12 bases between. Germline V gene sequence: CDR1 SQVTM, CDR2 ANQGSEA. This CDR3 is CSVEFGPGYEQYF. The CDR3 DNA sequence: TGCAGCGTTGAGTTTGGGCCCGGCTACGAGCAGTACTTC.

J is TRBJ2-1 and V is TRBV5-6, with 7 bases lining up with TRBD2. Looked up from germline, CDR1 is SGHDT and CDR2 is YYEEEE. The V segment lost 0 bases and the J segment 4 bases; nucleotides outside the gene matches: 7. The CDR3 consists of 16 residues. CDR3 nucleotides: TGTGCCAGCAGCTTGGTTGGTAGCGGGCCTTACAATGAGCAGTTCTTC. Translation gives CASSLVGSGPYNEQFF. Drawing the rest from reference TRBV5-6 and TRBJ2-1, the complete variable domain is DAGVTQSPTHLIKTRGQQVTLRCSPKSGHDTVSWYQQALGQGPQFIFQYYEEEERQRGNFPDRFSGHQFPNYSSELNVNALLLGDSALYLCASSLVGSGPYNEQFFGPGTRLTVL.

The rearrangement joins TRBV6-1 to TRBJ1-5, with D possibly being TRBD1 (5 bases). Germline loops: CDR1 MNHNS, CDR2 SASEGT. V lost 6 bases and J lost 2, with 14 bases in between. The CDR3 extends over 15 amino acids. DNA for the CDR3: TGTGCCAGCAGCTCTGGGGGTATGGGCAATCAGCCCCAGCATTTT. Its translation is CASSSGGMGNQPQHF.

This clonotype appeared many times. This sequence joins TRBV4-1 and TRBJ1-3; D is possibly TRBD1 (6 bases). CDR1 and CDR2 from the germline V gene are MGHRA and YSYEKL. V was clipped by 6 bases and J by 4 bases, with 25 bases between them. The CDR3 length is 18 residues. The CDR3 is CASRQIGGDLGTGNTIYF. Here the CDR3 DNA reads TGCGCCAGCAGACAAATCGGGGGGGACCTCGGGACAGGAAACACCATATATTTT.

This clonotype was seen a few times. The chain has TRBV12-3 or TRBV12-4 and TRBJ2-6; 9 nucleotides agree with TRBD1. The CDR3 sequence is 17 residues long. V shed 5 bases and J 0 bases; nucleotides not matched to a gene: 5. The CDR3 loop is CASSPWDRVSGANVLTF. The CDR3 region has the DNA TGTGCCAGCAGTCCGTGGGACAGGGTCTCTGGGGCCAACGTCCTGACTTTC.

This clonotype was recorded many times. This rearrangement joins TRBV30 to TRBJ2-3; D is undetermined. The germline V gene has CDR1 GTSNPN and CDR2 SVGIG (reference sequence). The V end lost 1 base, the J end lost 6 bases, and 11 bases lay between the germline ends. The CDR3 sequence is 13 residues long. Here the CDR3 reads CAWSAVSTDTQYF. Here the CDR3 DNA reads TGTGCCTGGAGTGCGGTTTCCACGGATACGCAGTATTTT.

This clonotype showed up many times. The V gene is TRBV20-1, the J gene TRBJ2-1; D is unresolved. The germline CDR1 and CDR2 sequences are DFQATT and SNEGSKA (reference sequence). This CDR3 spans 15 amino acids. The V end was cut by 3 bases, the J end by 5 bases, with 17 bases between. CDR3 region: CSARGLRRWDNEQFF. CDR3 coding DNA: TGCAGTGCTAGGGGTCTCCGGCGGTGGGACAATGAGCAGTTCTTC.

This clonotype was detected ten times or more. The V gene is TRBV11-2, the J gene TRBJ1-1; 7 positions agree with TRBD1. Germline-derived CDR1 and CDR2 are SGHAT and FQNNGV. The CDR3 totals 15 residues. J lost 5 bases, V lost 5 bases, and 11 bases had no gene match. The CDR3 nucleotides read TGTGCCAGCAGCCTCATTACAGGGGTACGTACTGAAGCTTTCTTT. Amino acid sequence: CASSLITGVRTEAFF.

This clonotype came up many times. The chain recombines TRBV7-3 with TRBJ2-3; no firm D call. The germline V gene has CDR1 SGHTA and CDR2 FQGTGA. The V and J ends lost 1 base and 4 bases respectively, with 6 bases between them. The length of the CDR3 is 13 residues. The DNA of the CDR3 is TGTGCCAGCAGCTTAAATGGCGCAGATACGCAGTATTTT. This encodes CASSLNGADTQYF.

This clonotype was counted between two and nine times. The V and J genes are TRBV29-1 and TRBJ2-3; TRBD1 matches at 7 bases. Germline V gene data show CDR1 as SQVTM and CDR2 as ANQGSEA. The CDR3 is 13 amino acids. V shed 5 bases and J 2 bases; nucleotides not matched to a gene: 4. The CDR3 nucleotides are TGCAGCGTTAAAGGGACAGTCACAGATACGCAGTATTTT. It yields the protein CSVKGTVTDTQYF.

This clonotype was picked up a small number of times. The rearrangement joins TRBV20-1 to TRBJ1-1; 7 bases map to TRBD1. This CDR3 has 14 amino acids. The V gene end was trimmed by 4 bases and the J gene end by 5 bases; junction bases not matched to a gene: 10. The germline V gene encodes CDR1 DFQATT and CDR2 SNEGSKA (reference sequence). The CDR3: CSAILTGVGTEAFF. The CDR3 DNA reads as TGCAGTGCTATCCTAACAGGGGTTGGAACTGAAGCTTTCTTT.

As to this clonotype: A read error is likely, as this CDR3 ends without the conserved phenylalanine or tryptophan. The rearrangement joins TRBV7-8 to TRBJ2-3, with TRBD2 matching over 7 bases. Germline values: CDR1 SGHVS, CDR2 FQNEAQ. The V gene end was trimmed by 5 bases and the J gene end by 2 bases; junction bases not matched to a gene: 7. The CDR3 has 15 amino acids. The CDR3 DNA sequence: TGTGCCAGCAGCCTGAGCGGGACTCACACAGATACGCAGTATTCT. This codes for CASSLSGTHTDTQYS.

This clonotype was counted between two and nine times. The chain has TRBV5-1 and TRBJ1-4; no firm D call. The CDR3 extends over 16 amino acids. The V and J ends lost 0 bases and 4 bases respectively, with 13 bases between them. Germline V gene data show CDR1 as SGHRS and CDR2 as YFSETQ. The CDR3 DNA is TGCGCCAGCAGCTTGGACTCCCGGGGAGGTAATGAAAAACTGTTTTTT. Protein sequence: CASSLDSRGGNEKLFF.

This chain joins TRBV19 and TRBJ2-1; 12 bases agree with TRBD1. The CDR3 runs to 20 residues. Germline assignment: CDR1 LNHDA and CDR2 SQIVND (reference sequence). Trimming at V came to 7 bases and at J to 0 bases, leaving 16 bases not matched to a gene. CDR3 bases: TGTGCCAGTAACCGAGACGGGACAGGGGGCTTCGGAAGCTCCTACAATGAGCAGTTCTTC. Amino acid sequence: CASNRDGTGGFGSSYNEQFF.

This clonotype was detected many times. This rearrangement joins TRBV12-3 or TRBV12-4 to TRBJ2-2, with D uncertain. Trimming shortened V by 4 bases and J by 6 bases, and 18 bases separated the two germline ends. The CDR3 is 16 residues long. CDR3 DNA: TGTGCCAGCAGTTCCTTGGCGGCAGTAGGTTCCGGGGAGCTGTTTTTT. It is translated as CASSSLAAVGSGELFF.

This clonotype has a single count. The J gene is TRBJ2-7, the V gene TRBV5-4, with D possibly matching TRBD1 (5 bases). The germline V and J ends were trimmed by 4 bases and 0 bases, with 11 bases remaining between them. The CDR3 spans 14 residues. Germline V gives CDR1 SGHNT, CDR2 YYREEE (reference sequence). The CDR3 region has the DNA TGTGCCAGCAGCACGACAGCTAGCTCCTACGAGCAGTACTTC. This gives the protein CASSTTASSYEQYF.

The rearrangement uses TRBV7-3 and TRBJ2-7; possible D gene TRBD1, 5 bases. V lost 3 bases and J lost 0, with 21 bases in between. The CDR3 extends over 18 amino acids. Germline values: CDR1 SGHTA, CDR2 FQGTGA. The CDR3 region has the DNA TGTGCCAGCAGCTTTCAGGAGACGGTCAGGGCTCCCTCCTACGAGCAGTACTTC. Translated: CASSFQETVRAPSYEQYF. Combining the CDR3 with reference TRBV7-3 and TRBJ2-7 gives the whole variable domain GAGVSQTPSNKVTEKGKYVELRCDPISGHTALYWYRQSLGQGPEFLIYFQGTGAADDSGLPNDRFFAVRPEGSVSTLKIQRTERGDSAVYLCASSFQETVRAPSYEQYFGPGTRLTVT.

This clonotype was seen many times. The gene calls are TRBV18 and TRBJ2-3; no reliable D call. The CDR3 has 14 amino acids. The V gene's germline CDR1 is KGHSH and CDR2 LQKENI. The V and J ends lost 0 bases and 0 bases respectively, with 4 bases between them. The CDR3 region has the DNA TGTGCCAGCTCACCACCGGGGAGCACAGATACGCAGTATTTT. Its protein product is CASSPPGSTDTQYF.

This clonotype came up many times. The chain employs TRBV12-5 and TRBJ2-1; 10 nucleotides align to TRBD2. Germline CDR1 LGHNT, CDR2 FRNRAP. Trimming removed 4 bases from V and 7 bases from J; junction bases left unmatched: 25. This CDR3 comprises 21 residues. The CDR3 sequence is CASGSSPGLANTYPGSNEQFF. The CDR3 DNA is TGTGCTAGTGGTTCCTCGCCGGGACTAGCGAACACATATCCCGGGAGTAATGAGCAGTTCTTC. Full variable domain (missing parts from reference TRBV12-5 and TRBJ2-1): DARVTQTPRHKVTEMGQEVTMRCQPILGHNTVFWYRQTMMQGLELLAYFRNRAPLDDSGMPKDRFSAEMPDATLATLKIQPSEPRDSAVYFCASGSSPGLANTYPGSNEQFFGPGTRLTVL.

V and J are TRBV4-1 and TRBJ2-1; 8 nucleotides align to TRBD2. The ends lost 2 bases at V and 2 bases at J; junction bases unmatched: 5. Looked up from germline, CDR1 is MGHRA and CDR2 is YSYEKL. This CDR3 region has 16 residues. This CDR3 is CASSQKTSGPYNEQFF. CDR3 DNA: TGCGCCAGCAGCCAAAAAACTAGCGGACCCTACAATGAGCAGTTCTTC.

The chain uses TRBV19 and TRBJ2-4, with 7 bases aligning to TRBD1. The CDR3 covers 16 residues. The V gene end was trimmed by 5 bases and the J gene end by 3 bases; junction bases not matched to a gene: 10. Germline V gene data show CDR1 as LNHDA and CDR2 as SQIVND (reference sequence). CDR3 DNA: TGTGCCAGTAGTCCGCCTTTGGGACAGCACAAAAACATTCAGTACTTC. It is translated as CASSPPLGQHKNIQYF.

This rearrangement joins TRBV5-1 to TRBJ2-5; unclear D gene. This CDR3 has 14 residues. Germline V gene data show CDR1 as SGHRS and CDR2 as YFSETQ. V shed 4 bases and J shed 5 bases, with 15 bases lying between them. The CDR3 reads CASSRLVSGETQYF. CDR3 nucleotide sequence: TGCGCCAGCAGCCGCCTAGTCTCTGGCGAGACCCAGTACTTC.

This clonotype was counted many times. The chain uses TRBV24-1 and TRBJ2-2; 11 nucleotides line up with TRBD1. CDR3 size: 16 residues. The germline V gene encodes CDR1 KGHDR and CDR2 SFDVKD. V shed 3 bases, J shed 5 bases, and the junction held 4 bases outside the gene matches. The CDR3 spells CATSDPGQGATGELFF. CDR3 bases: TGTGCCACCAGTGATCCAGGACAGGGGGCGACCGGGGAGCTGTTTTTT.